One and the same sample provided the 16 T cell receptor beta chains below, sequenced in a study of tumor-infiltrating lymphocytes in primary liver carcinoma. A primer in the constant region served to generate TCR beta cDNA from 500 ng of total RNA. The TCR beta library was amplified through three nested multiplex PCR rounds in a modified ARM-PCR procedure. PCR rounds one and two used TRBV1-TRBV30 forward primers with a C-beta reverse primer for 10 cycles each. TCRdb processed the multiplex PCR reads anew with MiXCR; each CDR3 protein has one entry. Of some 200,000 distinct CDR3 sequences in the sample, 65% are singletons; the top ten hold roughly 7%. Unsorted whole blood supplied the RNA, and germline DNA was extracted too. Source material: peripheral blood. These receptors were taken from an older woman with primary liver carcinoma and hepatitis B virus infection.

Note on this clonotype: One junction end does not reproduce the germline sequence, and a read error may be involved. V is TRBV11-3 and J is TRBJ2-7; TRBD1 might be the D (6 bases). CDR3 length: 15 residues. Germline V CDR1 and CDR2: SGHNT, YENEEA. CDR3 region: CASSLVGTPYYEQYF. In DNA, the CDR3 is TGTGCTAGCAGCTTAGTCGGGACACCATACTACGAGCAGTACTTC.

Remarks on this clonotype: Mismatch with germline at one junction end may stem from a read error. The gene calls are TRBV11-1 and TRBJ2-1; 12 bases agree with TRBD2. This CDR3 is 14 amino acids long. Germline V lookup: CDR1 SGHAT, CDR2 FQDESV (reference sequence). The CDR3 sequence: CVSRLTSGSLEQFF. The CDR3 region has the DNA TGTGTCAGCAGGTTGACTAGCGGGAGTCTTGAGCAGTTCTTC. The whole variable domain, remainder taken from reference TRBV11-1 and TRBJ2-1, is EAEVAQSPRYKITEKSQAVAFWCDPISGHATLYWYRQILGQGPELLVQFQDESVVDDSQLPKDRFSAERLKGVDSTLKIQPAELGDSAMYLCVSRLTSGSLEQFFGPGTRLTVL.

With regard to this clonotype: A much more abundant neighbour one base away suggests this may be a read error. The V and J genes are TRBV5-5 and TRBJ1-1; no clear D. Per germline, CDR1 SGHKS and CDR2 YYEKEE (reference sequence). This CDR3 contains 12 residues. CDR3 residues: CVTSGVTTEAFF. In DNA form, the CDR3 reads TGTGTCACCAGCGGGGTGACGACTGAAGCTTTCTTT.

In this sample, this clonotype turned up many times. The gene calls are TRBV5-4 and TRBJ2-7; 9 positions match TRBD1. There are 14 residues in the CDR3. Losses at the gene ends were 2 bases for V and 8 bases for J; bases not matched to a gene: 8. Germline V lookup: CDR1 SGHNT, CDR2 YYREEE (reference sequence). The CDR3 sequence is CASSLGDRVRKQYF. CDR3 DNA: TGTGCCAGCAGCTTAGGGGACAGGGTAAGGAAGCAGTACTTC.

Of note for this clonotype: This may stem from a read error, because a much larger clone lies one nucleotide away. V gene TRBV7-8 combines with J gene TRBJ2-2; 7 bases are shared with TRBD2. Germline CDR1 reads SGHVS; CDR2 reads FQNEAQ. Trimming removed 1 base from V and 12 bases from J; junction bases left unmatched: 8. The CDR3 is 14 amino acids. CDR3 sequence (DNA): TGTGCCAGCAGCTTAGGTAGCGGGCGGGGGAAGCTGTTTTTT. Residues: CASSLGSGRGKLFF.

The J gene is TRBJ2-1, the V gene TRBV20-1, with TRBD2 matching 9 bases. Losses at the gene ends were 6 bases for V and 7 bases for J; bases not matched to a gene: 10. The germline gives CDR1 DFQATT, CDR2 SNEGSKA (reference sequence). The CDR3 contains 14 residues. The CDR3 protein is CSAIGGLAINEQFF. The CDR3 nucleotides are TGCAGTGCGATAGGAGGACTAGCGATAAATGAGCAGTTCTTC.

For this clonotype: Sequence at one end of the junction differs from germline and may be a read error. The chain recombines TRBV11-3 with TRBJ2-1; 8 positions match TRBD2. The CDR3 totals 18 residues. Germline CDR1 SGHNT, CDR2 YENEEA. CDR3 sequence reads: CASSTGLVGAHSYNEQFF. The CDR3 nucleotides read TGCGCCAGCAGCACGGGACTAGTGGGAGCGCACTCCTACAATGAGCAGTTCTTC.

This clonotype was detected many times. V gene TRBV12-3 or TRBV12-4 combines with J gene TRBJ2-7; D is possibly TRBD1 (6 bases). Trimming pared 6 bases from V and 2 bases from J, leaving 11 bases between. CDR3 size: 13 residues. Here the CDR3 DNA reads TGTGCCAGCAGACCGGACAGTCCCTACGAGCAGTACTTC. This sequence encodes CASRPDSPYEQYF.

This clonotype was seen more than once but under ten times. Given a much more abundant clone one base away, this may be a read error. The chain employs TRBV11-3 and TRBJ2-2; TRBD2 aligns across 7 bases. The length of the CDR3 is 15 residues. CDR1 is SGHNT, CDR2 YENEEA, per germline. The CDR3: CTSSPGLRFTGELFF. The CDR3 DNA is TGTACCAGCAGCCCGGGACTAAGGTTCACCGGGGAGCTGTTTTTT.

The rearrangement links TRBV7-9 to TRBJ1-2; possible D gene TRBD1, 5 bases. The CDR3 covers 13 residues. V dropped 7 bases and J dropped 8 bases, with 17 bases sitting between them. Per the germline V gene, CDR1 is SEHNR and CDR2 is FQNEAQ (reference sequence). CDR3 DNA sequence: TGTGCCAGCAACCCGGACACGCCTCACGGCTACACCTTC. It specifies CASNPDTPHGYTF.

The chain combines TRBV5-1 with TRBJ1-5, with TRBD1 as a possible D gene (6 bases). The germline V gene has CDR1 SGHRS and CDR2 YFSETQ. This CDR3 spans 15 amino acids. Trimming took off 0 bases at V and 7 bases at J, with 14 bases between the two ends. CDR3 DNA: TGCGCCAGCAGCTTGGCGGGGGGCAAGGGCCAGCCCCAGCATTTT. Amino acid sequence: CASSLAGGKGQPQHF.

As regards this clonotype: A read error may be the cause here, since a much bigger clone is one base away. The V and J genes are TRBV28 and TRBJ2-6, with D hard to call. The CDR3 consists of 16 residues. Germline loops: CDR1 MDHEN, CDR2 SYDVKM. As DNA, the CDR3 is TGTGCCAGCAGTACCTACACGAGCTCTGAGGCCAACGTCCTGACTTTC. It specifies CASSTYTSSEANVLTF.

Regarding this clonotype: Given the absence of the conserved phenylalanine or tryptophan at the CDR3 end, a read error is likely. V usage is TRBV12-3 or TRBV12-4 and J usage is TRBJ2-3; 9 bases line up with TRBD2. The CDR3 length is 16 residues. Germline trimming cut 7 bases from V and 6 bases from J; bases unmatched to any gene: 14. CDR3 amino acids: CASTPRLREGTDTQYL. CDR3 bases: TGTGCCAGCACTCCTCGACTGCGGGAGGGGACCGATACGCAGTATCTT.

By share, this clonotype counts as medium-sized. The chain is built from TRBV11-3 and TRBJ2-3, with 12 positions matching TRBD2. This CDR3 is built from 16 residues. Trimming took 5 bases from V and 0 from J; bases not matched to a gene: 3. The germline CDR1 and CDR2 sequences are SGHNT and YENEEA. CDR3 residues: CASSLGTSGSTDTQYF. CDR3 DNA sequence: TGTGCCAGCAGCCTCGGGACTAGCGGGAGCACAGATACGCAGTATTTT.

Notes on this clonotype: A junction end diverges from the germline sequence, so it may reflect a read error. The gene calls are TRBV11-2 and TRBJ2-7, with D perhaps TRBD1 or TRBD2 (5 bases each). The CDR3 is 15 amino acids. Germline CDR1 is SGHAT and CDR2 is FQNNGV. CDR3 residues: CASSLGGDGAYGQYF. As DNA, the CDR3 is TGTGCCAGCAGCTTAGGTGGGGACGGGGCTTACGGGCAGTACTTC.

This clonotype was counted many times. The V gene is TRBV6-5, the J gene TRBJ2-7, with D tentatively TRBD1 (6 bases). Trimming removed 5 bases from V and 2 bases from J, with 19 bases in between. CDR1 is MNHEY, CDR2 SVGAGI, per germline. There are 16 residues in the CDR3. The CDR3 sequence is CASSNTGPYTAYEQYF. Here the CDR3 DNA reads TGTGCCAGCAGTAATACAGGGCCATACACAGCCTACGAGCAGTACTTC.